This T cell receptor (beta chain) was captured in a study of TIL therapy for anti-PD-1-resistant metastatic lung cancer. As for the study in general: Median tumor PD-L1 proportion score was approximately 6.3%. Whole-study results and caveats: Infused TIL clonotypes partially replaced the baseline blood repertoire, then decayed over months. Treatment-naive, never-smoker and oncogene-addicted patients were overrepresented in this highly selected cohort.

The CDR3 consists of 16 residues. Germline V gene sequence: CDR1 MGHRA, CDR2 YSYEKL. V was shortened by 0 bases and J by 4 bases, with 15 bases between the two germline ends. The time point here: pre-treatment sample, taken before nivolumab and TIL therapy. In the case of this clone: The antigen is undetermined.

The immunoSEQ assay was v3. Profiling relied on immunoSEQ multiplex PCR, and the TCRdb table lists in-frame clones only, not all of them. The repertoire holds 54,000 or so clones, 80% to 90% seen once, with roughly 2.6% in the top ten. The rearrangement joins TRBV4-1 to TRBJ1-2, with D unresolved. The source is a person aged 25-80 years with non-small cell lung cancer. The sequenced sample was blood, obtained at baseline. The DNA of the CDR3 is TGCGCCAGCAGCCAAGATGGCGCAGGTGAATCCTATGGCTACACCTTC. Translation gives CASSQDGAGESYGYTF.